Below are 7 T cell receptor beta chains sequenced from a single sample in a study of type 1 and type 2 diabetes patients. The PCR template was genomic DNA. Amplification of the beta chain CDR3 used 30 forward and 13 reverse multiplex primers. TCRdb reprocessed the multiplex PCR reads with MiXCR, giving one entry per CDR3 protein. The data contain a few hundred thousand distinct CDR3 sequences, roughly 50% of them seen just once; the ten biggest clones take up approximately 14%. The sequenced sample consisted of peripheral blood mononuclear cells (PBMCs). These receptor sequences come from a man aged 18 to 29 with type 2 diabetes.

On this clonotype itself: An end of the junction differs from the germline gene, which may be a read error. The genes are TRBV28 and TRBJ2-7, with 11 bases matching TRBD1. The J call could be wrong; TRBJ1-2 is a better fit for the DNA end. This CDR3 has 17 amino acids. Germline CDR1 MDHEN, CDR2 SYDVKM. This CDR3 reads CTSSFAGQGATNYGYTF. The CDR3 nucleotides are TGTACCAGCAGTTTTGCTGGACAGGGGGCGACTAACTATGGCTACACCTTC.

This clonotype came up a few times. At one end, the junction sequence differs from germline, possibly due to a read error. The rearrangement joins TRBV6-1 to TRBJ1-6; 11 bases agree with TRBD1. The CDR3 is 16 amino acids. The germline CDR1 and CDR2 sequences are MNHNS and SASEGT. CDR3 protein: CAISERDRGTNSPLHF. The CDR3 nucleotides are TGTGCCATCAGTGAGAGGGACAGGGGGACGAATTCACCCCTCCACTTT.

In regard to this clonotype: A read error may account for a junction end that differs from germline. This sequence joins TRBV5-1 and TRBJ1-3; the match to TRBD1 covers 7 bases. There are 12 residues in the CDR3. The V gene's germline CDR1 is SGHRS and CDR2 YFSETQ. CDR3 residues: CASSAGGPTIYF. The CDR3, as DNA: TGTGCCAGCAGCGCAGGGGGTCCAACCATATATTTT.

CDR3 sequence (DNA): TGTGCCAGCAGATTCTCTAGCGAGAGCGGCTACGAGCAGTACTTC. Translation gives CASRFSSESGYEQYF. The V and J genes are TRBV13 and TRBJ2-7, with TRBD2 as a possible D gene (6 bases). V lost 6 bases to trimming and J lost 3 bases, with 18 bases between them. Germline V CDR1 and CDR2: PRHDT, FYEKMQ (reference sequence). This CDR3 contains 15 residues.

The genes are TRBV30 and TRBJ1-4, with no clear D. The CDR3 is 15 residues long. V lost 3 bases and J 8 bases, leaving 19 bases between the germline ends. The V gene's germline CDR1 is GTSNPN and CDR2 SVGIG (reference sequence). The CDR3, as DNA: TGTGCCTGGAGCTCCCCTTCCAAACTCCACGAAAAACTGTTTTTT. Its translation is CAWSSPSKLHEKLFF.

This sequence joins TRBV7-8 and TRBJ1-2; D is uncertain. Trimming stripped 5 bases from V and 1 base from J, with 11 bases between. Per the germline V gene, CDR1 is SGHVS and CDR2 is FQNEAQ. The CDR3 loop spans 14 amino acids. CDR3 sequence reads: CASSPQNDNYGYTF. Written as DNA, the CDR3 is TGTGCCAGCAGCCCGCAAAACGATAACTATGGCTACACCTTC.

The chain is built from TRBV3-1 and TRBJ1-2; D is unresolved. Trimming removed 3 bases at V and 5 bases at J, with 13 bases between. The CDR3 loop spans 14 amino acids. Germline V gene lookup returns CDR1 LGHDT and CDR2 YNNKEL (reference sequence). The CDR3 coding sequence is TGTGCCAGCAGCCATACCACCTTTAGGTATGGCTACACCTTC. Translation gives CASSHTTFRYGYTF.